The sequence of this T cell receptor (beta chain) was determined in a study of tumor and adjacent non-tumor tissue in lung cancer. Notes on this clonotype: This may stem from a read error, because a much larger clone lies one nucleotide away.

RNA was extracted from bulk tissue without any cell sorting. Trimming removed 4 bases from V and 2 bases from J, with 18 bases in between. The CDR3 is 15 residues long. Germline loops: CDR1 SQVTM, CDR2 ANQGSEA. TCRbeta libraries were built with three rounds of nested PCR, modified from ARM-PCR. TCRdb ran MiXCR on the multiplex PCR reads and lists one entry per CDR3 protein. The data contain some 84,000 distinct CDR3 sequences, roughly two thirds of them singletons. Specimen: lung tumor tissue. The V gene is TRBV29-1, the J gene TRBJ2-7; a weak D match, TRBD2 (6 bases). This TCR came from a man aged 65-85 years with non-small cell lung cancer. This chain's CDR3 is CSVVVRLVATYEQYF. CDR3 nucleotides: TGCAGCGTTGTAGTTCGACTAGTGGCGACCTACGAGCAGTACTTC.